The T cell receptor beta chain described here comes from a study of T cell repertoires in cytomegalovirus infection. Study-level points and caveats: HLA-C-restricted CMV clonotypes gave the most frequent clonotype in two of eight donors.

As for this clonotype: What it recognizes is unknown.

TCRdb reanalysed the reads using MiXCR and keeps one entry per CDR3 protein. This sample has roughly 760,000 distinct CDR3 sequences, with 35% found just once. V shed 7 bases and J 6 bases; nucleotides not matched to a gene: 10. Germline values: CDR1 SGHTA, CDR2 FQGTGA. The CDR3 runs to 15 residues. Source material: PBMCs. The J gene is TRBJ2-2, the V gene TRBV7-3, with 8 bases matching TRBD1. The receptor was isolated from a human donor in good health (CMV status not recorded). Some clones in this sample may be carry-over from other donors' samples. For the CDR3, the DNA is TGTGCCAGCAACCCCGACAGGGGTTCCTCCGGGGAGCTGTTTTTT. Protein: CASNPDRGSSGELFF.